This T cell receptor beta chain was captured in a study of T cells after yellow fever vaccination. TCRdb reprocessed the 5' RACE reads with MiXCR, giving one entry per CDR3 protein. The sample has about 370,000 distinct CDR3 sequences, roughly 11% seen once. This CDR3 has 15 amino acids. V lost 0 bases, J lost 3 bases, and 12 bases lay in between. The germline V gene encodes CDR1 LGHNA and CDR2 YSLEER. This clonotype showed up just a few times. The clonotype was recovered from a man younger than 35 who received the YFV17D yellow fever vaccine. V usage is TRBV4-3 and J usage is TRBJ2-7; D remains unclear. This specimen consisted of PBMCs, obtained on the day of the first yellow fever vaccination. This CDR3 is CASSQDRVPGYEQYF. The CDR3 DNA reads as TGCGCCAGCAGCCAAGATCGGGTCCCCGGCTACGAGCAGTACTTC.